These 12 T cell receptor beta chains were sequenced from one sample in a study of PD-1 blockade in classical Hodgkin lymphoma. The time point: cycle 4 day 1 (C4D1), after 6 weeks of nivolumab. Brentuximab vedotin exposure varied among the patients, all of whom had relapsed after autologous stem cell transplantation. Some clones are missing from TCRdb's copy, which holds only in-frame ones; the method was immunoSEQ multiplex PCR. Seen here are about 90,000 clones, over 75% observed once, and the top ten hold approximately 2.9%. The sequencing here drew on peripheral blood mononuclear cells (PBMCs), taken before the fourth cycle of nivolumab. The receptors were gathered from a human donor with classical Hodgkin lymphoma.

In DNA form, the CDR3 reads TGTGCCAGCAGTTACTCAACAGGGGAGCGGGGTTCACCCCTCCACTTT. The encoded protein is CASSYSTGERGSPLHF. The genes are TRBV6-6 and TRBJ1-6; 7 nucleotides line up with TRBD1. The CDR3 totals 16 residues. V was clipped by 0 bases and J by 9 bases; unmatched bases: 8. The V gene's germline CDR1 is MNHNY and CDR2 SVGAGI (reference sequence).

V and J are TRBV7-9 and TRBJ1-1, with D hard to call. The CDR3 contains 11 residues. Trimming stripped 5 bases from V and 3 bases from J, with 4 bases between. CDR1 is SEHNR and CDR2 is FQNEAQ in the germline V gene (reference sequence). The CDR3 DNA sequence: TGTGCCAGCAGCGTGTACACTGAAGCTTTCTTT. Encoded protein: CASSVYTEAFF. The full variable domain, its missing parts supplied by reference TRBV7-9 and TRBJ1-1, is DTGVSQNPRHKITKRGQNVTFRCDPISEHNRLYWYRQTLGQGPEFLTYFQNEAQLEKSRLLSDRFSAERPKGSFSTLEIQRTEQGDSAMYLCASSVYTEAFFGQGTRLTVV.

The gene calls are TRBV27 and TRBJ1-1; 9 positions agree with TRBD1. The germline V gene encodes CDR1 MNHEY and CDR2 SMNVEV (reference sequence). The CDR3 has 14 residues. Trimming cost V 2 bases and J 8 bases; bases outside gene matches: 6. CDR3 protein: CASSLGGGTGEAFF. The DNA for the CDR3 is TGTGCCAGCAGTTTAGGTGGTGGGACAGGGGAAGCTTTCTTT.

The chain combines TRBV5-1 with TRBJ2-7; 9 bases agree with TRBD1. J lost 1 base, V lost 0 bases, and 2 bases had no gene match. The CDR3 totals 15 residues. The germline V gene encodes CDR1 SGHRS and CDR2 YFSETQ. The CDR3 protein is CASSLVGTGSYEQYF. The CDR3 DNA reads as TGCGCCAGCAGCTTGGTAGGGACAGGGTCCTACGAGCAGTACTTC.

This clone was seen a handful of times. V is TRBV6-4 and J is TRBJ1-5, with D possibly matching TRBD1 (5 bases). V was pared by 7 bases and J by 9 bases, with 16 bases between. The CDR3 spans 13 residues. The germline gives CDR1 MRHNA, CDR2 SNTAGT. This chain's CDR3 is CASKTVWGRPQHF. CDR3 DNA: TGTGCCAGCAAGACTGTGTGGGGCCGGCCCCAGCATTTT.

This chain uses TRBV9 with TRBJ2-7; the D is unclear. Germline V gene lookup returns CDR1 SGDLS and CDR2 YYNGEE. V gave up 0 bases and J gave up 6 bases, with 10 bases separating them. CDR3 size: 13 residues. The CDR3 DNA follows: TGTGCCAGCAGCGTAGTTTCCGGGCTCGAGCAGTACTTC. This sequence encodes CASSVVSGLEQYF.

The genes are TRBV5-1 and TRBJ1-1, with a weak D call TRBD1 (6 bases). This CDR3 contains 14 residues. Trimming pared 0 bases from V and 7 bases from J, leaving 13 bases between. In germline, CDR1 is SGHRS, CDR2 YFSETQ. The CDR3 bases are TGCGCCAGCAGCTTGGCCAAGGGGGGTGGTGAAGCTTTCTTT. Translation gives CASSLAKGGGEAFF. Full variable domain (rest looked up from reference TRBV5-1 and TRBJ1-1): KAGVTQTPRYLIKTRGQQVTLSCSPISGHRSVSWYQQTPGQGLQFLFEYFSETQRNKGNFPGRFSGRQFSNSRSEMNVSTLELGDSALYLCASSLAKGGGEAFFGQGTRLTVV.

This rearrangement joins TRBV6-6 to TRBJ2-1; D uncertain. The CDR3 is made up of 15 amino acids. The germline gives CDR1 MNHNY, CDR2 SVGAGI (reference sequence). The V gene lost 10 bases and the J gene lost 6 bases, with 22 bases spanning the gap. CDR3 sequence reads: CATSEVGMGLNEQFF. CDR3 sequence (DNA): TGTGCCACCTCTGAGGTCGGAATGGGCCTCAATGAGCAGTTCTTC.

The V gene is TRBV30, the J gene TRBJ2-5; 7 nucleotides agree with TRBD1. The J call is doubtful: the DNA matches TRBJ2-7 better. CDR3 length equals 12 residues. Germline lookup yields CDR1 GTSNPN and CDR2 SVGIG (reference sequence). The CDR3 loop reads CAWADRDYEQYF. The CDR3 DNA reads TGTGCCTGGGCCGACAGGGACTACGAGCAGTACTTC.

The chain is built from TRBV7-9 and TRBJ2-1, with TRBD1 as a possible D gene (5 bases). Trimming removed 5 bases at V and 3 bases at J, with 17 bases between. The CDR3 covers 16 residues. Germline CDR1 is SEHNR and CDR2 is FQNEAQ (reference sequence). The CDR3 sequence is CASSPRGGTHYNEQFF. As DNA, the CDR3 is TGTGCCAGCAGCCCAAGGGGCGGAACACACTACAATGAGCAGTTCTTC.

This chain connects TRBV29-1 to TRBJ1-4, with D hard to call. This CDR3 has 11 residues. Trimming left V 1 base short and J 8 bases short, with 5 bases between. CDR1 is SQVTM and CDR2 is ANQGSEA in the germline V gene. In nucleotides, the CDR3 is TGCAGCGTTGAAGGGGGAGAAAAACTGTTTTTT. Amino acid sequence: CSVEGGEKLFF.

The rearrangement uses TRBV23-1 and TRBJ2-6; TRBD2 aligns across 7 bases. TRBV23-1 falls under the ORF class, with uncertain function. This CDR3 spans 18 amino acids. V shed 1 base and J 0 bases; nucleotides not matched to a gene: 6. CDR3 bases: TGCGCCAGCAGTCAATTTGGGAGGGAGGGCTCTGGGGCCAACGTCCTGACTTTC. This sequence encodes CASSQFGREGSGANVLTF.